The present T cell receptor (beta chain) was sequenced within a study of cytomegalovirus exposure and HLA in healthy donors. PCR primers comprised 60 Vbeta and 13 Jbeta primers. Produced via immunoSEQ multiplex PCR; TCRdb's table is partial and in-frame only. This table has about 190,000 clones, roughly 80% appearing once. V dropped 3 bases and J dropped 2 bases, with 11 bases sitting between them. Germline loops: CDR1 SGDLS, CDR2 YYNGEE. The CDR3 length is 14 residues. Of note for this clone: Its matching antigen is unknown.

Study results and caveats: There were a few CMV-associated chains whose specificity for CMV antigens was confirmed in vitro. Of the V segments, some could not be distinguished, including TRBV6-2 and TRBV6-3, and were excluded. V- and J-gene trimming of TCR beta was linked (in a later analysis) to a missense DCLRE1C variant.

The rearrangement uses TRBV9 and TRBJ1-1; D call uncertain. This receptor was obtained from a woman aged 25 to 45 in good health and CMV-seropositive. The sequenced sample was PBMCs. The CDR3 spells CASSERTNNTEAFF. DNA for the CDR3: TGTGCCAGCAGCGAGCGGACGAACAACACTGAAGCTTTCTTT.